The rows below give T cell receptor beta chains drawn from one sample of a study of blood T cells in healthy people across ages. TCRdb fed the 5' RACE reads into MiXCR, producing one record per CDR3 protein. The sample records 750,000 to 850,000 distinct CDR3 sequences, 20% to 25% being singletons. These same records also appear under a second study, on T cells of mothers and their children.

Sequenced material: blood. All receptors derive from a boy aged 10-17 years in good health. Both conserved end residues are part of each CDR3. Each record gives: D gene, clone size, V gene, J gene, CDR3 DNA, CDR3 protein. A D gene is named only where the DNA matches it firmly. Clone size is given for some rows only: seen once, a few or many times, or a class if the clone is expanded.

TRBD1	.	TRBV29-1	TRBJ1-2	TGCAGCGTTTGGACAGGGGGGTGCTATGGCTACACCTTC	CSVWTGGCYGYTF
.	.	TRBV29-1	TRBJ2-7	TGCAGCGTCGGTTGGGGCGGGACGGCTTACGAGCAGTACTTC	CSVGWGGTAYEQYF
.	many	TRBV5-6	TRBJ1-4	TGTGCCAGCAGCTTGTGGGGACAAGCTTCTAATGAAAAACTGTTTTTT	CASSLWGQASNEKLFF
TRBD1	once	TRBV4-3	TRBJ1-2	TGCGCCAGCAGCCAAGACGGGACAGGGGGCCCTGTTTATGGCTACACCTTC	CASSQDGTGGPVYGYTF
.	few	TRBV29-1	TRBJ2-5	TGCAGCGTACTACAGGGCGAAGAGACCCAGTACTTC	CSVLQGEETQYF
.	.	TRBV21-1	TRBJ2-7	TGTGCCAGCAGCGGGACAATTCTCTCCTACGAGCAGTACTTC	CASSGTILSYEQYF
.	.	TRBV27	TRBJ1-1	TGTGCCAGCAGTTTATCGAGGGGGGCTGAAGCTTTCTTT	CASSLSRGAEAFF
.	.	TRBV3-1	TRBJ2-4	TGTGCCAGCAGCCACTATACTCTAGCCAAAAACATTCAGTACTTC	CASSHYTLAKNIQYF
TRBD2	few	TRBV29-1	TRBJ2-3	TGCAGCGTTATTCCTAGCGGGAGGGCCACAGATACGCAGTATTTT	CSVIPSGRATDTQYF
.	many	TRBV27	TRBJ2-5	TGTGCCAGCAGTTTAAGGGCGGGGACCGCACGGGAGACCCAGTACTTC	CASSLRAGTARETQYF
.	many	TRBV7-9	TRBJ2-1	TGTGCCAGCAGTCCCAGGGCCAGCTCCTACAATGAGCAGTTCTTC	CASSPRASSYNEQFF
.	.	TRBV7-2	TRBJ2-1	TGTGCCAGCAGCTTACGACCCCCCTTAGTCTACAATGAGCAGTTCTTC	CASSLRPPLVYNEQFF
.	.	TRBV6-5	TRBJ1-5	TGTGCCAGCAGTTACATCGACAACCCGACCGTGCCCCAGCATTTT	CASSYIDNPTVPQHF
.	few	TRBV7-2	TRBJ1-2	TGTGCCGGCAGCTTAGCGACGGTGGGATGGAACTATGGCTACACCTTC	CAGSLATVGWNYGYTF
TRBD1	.	TRBV7-7	TRBJ1-5	TGTGCTAGCAGCTGGTACCGGGACAGGGAGTATCAGCCCCAGCATTTT	CASSWYRDREYQPQHF
.	.	TRBV4-3	TRBJ2-7	TGCGCCAGCAGCCAAGATCGTGGTAGCGGAACCTACGAGCAGTACTTC	CASSQDRGSGTYEQYF
.	.	TRBV5-4	TRBJ2-4	TGTGCCAGCAGCTTGGGTGGGACGGAGGGCAAAAACATTCAGTACTTC	CASSLGGTEGKNIQYF
.	few	TRBV2	TRBJ2-1	TGTGCCAGCAGTGATTTAGGGGGGGAGCAGTTCTTC	CASSDLGGEQFF
.	.	TRBV27	TRBJ1-4	TGTGCCAGCAGTCCGGGCCCTAAGTGGGAAAAACTGTTTTTT	CASSPGPKWEKLFF
.	.	TRBV29-1	TRBJ2-7	TGCAGCGTTGTAGGGGGACGGAGAGGCGAGCAGTACTTC	CSVVGGRRGEQYF
TRBD1	few	TRBV10-3	TRBJ1-3	TGTGCCATCACCACAGGGGTGTCTGGAAACACCATATATTTT	CAITTGVSGNTIYF
.	.	TRBV14	TRBJ2-7	TGTGCCAGCAGCCAAGACAGAAGGAATCAGCAGTACTTC	CASSQDRRNQQYF
TRBD2	.	TRBV5-1	TRBJ2-5	TGCGCCAGCAGCGGGACTAGCGGGAGGGCCCAGTACTTC	CASSGTSGRAQYF
TRBD2	.	TRBV4-2	TRBJ2-5	TGTGCCAGCAGTCTCGGACTAGCGGGGAGACAAGAGACCCAGTACTTC	CASSLGLAGRQETQYF
.	few	TRBV9	TRBJ2-1	TGTGCCAGCAGCGTAGTGTCAAGAGGGCATGAGCAGTTCTTC	CASSVVSRGHEQFF
TRBD2	few	TRBV24-1	TRBJ2-7	TGTGCCACCAGTGCTAGGGGACTAGCGGGGACCTACGAGCAGCACTTC	CATSARGLAGTYEQHF
TRBD1	few	TRBV5-1	TRBJ2-1	TGCGCCAGCAGCTCCACCCCACAGGGGGCCAATGAGCAGTTCTTC	CASSSTPQGANEQFF
.	few	TRBV7-2	TRBJ2-4	TGTGCCAGCAGCCCTATGGACAGTTGGGCCATTCAGTACTTC	CASSPMDSWAIQYF